This TCR beta chain came from a study of blood T cells in healthy people across ages. For the second PCR, which ran for about 6 to 11 cycles, a sample-barcoded 5' primer and a J-beta primer mix were used. TCRdb used MiXCR to reprocess the 5' RACE reads, holding one entry per CDR3 protein. Of about 730,000 distinct CDR3 sequences listed, around 40% were seen once; the top ten hold 20% to 25%. The CDR3 runs to 13 residues. V lost 2 bases and J lost 6, with 8 bases in between. Germline CDR1 reads SGHTA; CDR2 reads FQGTGA. The gene calls are TRBV7-3 and TRBJ2-1; D perhaps matches TRBD2 (6 bases). Specimen: blood. The sequence derives from a woman aged 60-75 years in good health. The CDR3 here is CASSLLRGNEQFF. The CDR3 DNA reads TGTGCCAGCAGCTTACTGCGGGGCAATGAGCAGTTCTTC.